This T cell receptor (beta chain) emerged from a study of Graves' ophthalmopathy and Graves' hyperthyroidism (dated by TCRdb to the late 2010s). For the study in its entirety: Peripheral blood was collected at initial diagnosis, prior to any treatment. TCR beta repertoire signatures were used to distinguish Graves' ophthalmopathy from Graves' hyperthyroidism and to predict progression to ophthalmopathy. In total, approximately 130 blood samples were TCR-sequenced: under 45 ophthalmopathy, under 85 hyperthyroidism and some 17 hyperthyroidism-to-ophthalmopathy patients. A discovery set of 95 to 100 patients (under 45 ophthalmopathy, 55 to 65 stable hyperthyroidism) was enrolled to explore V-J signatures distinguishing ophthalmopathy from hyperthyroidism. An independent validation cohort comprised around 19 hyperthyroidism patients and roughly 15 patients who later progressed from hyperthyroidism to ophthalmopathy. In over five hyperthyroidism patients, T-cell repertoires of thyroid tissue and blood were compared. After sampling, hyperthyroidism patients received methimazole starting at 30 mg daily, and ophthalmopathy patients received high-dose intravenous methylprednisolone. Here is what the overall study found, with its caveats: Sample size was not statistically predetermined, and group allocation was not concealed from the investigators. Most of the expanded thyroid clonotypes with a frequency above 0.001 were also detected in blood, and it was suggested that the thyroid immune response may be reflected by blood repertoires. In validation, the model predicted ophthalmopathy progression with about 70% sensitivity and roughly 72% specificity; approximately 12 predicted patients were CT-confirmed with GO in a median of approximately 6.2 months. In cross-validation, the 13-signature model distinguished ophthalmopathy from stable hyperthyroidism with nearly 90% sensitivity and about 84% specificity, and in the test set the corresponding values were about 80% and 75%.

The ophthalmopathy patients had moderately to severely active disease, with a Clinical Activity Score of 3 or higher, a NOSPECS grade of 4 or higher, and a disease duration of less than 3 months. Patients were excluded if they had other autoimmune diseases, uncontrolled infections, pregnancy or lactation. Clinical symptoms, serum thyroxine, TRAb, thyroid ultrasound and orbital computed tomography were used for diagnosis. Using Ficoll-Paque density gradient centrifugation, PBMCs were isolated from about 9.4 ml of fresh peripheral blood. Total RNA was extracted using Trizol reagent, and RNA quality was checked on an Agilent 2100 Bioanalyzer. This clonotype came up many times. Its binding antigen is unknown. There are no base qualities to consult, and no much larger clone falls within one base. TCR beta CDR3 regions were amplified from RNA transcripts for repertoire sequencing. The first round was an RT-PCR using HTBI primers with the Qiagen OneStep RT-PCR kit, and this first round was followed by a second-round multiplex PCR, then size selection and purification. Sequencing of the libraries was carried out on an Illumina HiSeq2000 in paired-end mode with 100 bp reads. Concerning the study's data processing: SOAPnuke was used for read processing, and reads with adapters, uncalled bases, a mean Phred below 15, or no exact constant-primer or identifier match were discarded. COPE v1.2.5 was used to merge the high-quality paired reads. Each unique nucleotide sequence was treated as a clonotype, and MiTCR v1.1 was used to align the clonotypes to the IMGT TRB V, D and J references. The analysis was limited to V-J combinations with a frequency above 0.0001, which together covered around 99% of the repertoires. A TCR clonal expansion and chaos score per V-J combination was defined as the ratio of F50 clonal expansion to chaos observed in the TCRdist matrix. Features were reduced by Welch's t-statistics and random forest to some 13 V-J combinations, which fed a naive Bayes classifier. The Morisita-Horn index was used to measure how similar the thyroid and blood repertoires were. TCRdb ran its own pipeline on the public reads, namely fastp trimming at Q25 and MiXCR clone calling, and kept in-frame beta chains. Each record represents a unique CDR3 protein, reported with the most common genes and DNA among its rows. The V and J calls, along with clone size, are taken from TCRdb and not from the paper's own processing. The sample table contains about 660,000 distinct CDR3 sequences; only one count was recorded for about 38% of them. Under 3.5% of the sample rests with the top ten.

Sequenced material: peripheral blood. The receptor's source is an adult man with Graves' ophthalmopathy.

The nucleotide sequence is given as TGTGCCACCAAACCGGGACAGGGGCAACGCGAGCAGTACTTC. Its protein product is CATKPGQGQREQYF. The chain was built from TRBV15 and TRBJ2-7, with 10 central nucleotides matching TRBD1. The CDR3 has 14 amino acids, counting the end cysteine and phenylalanine. Only CDR3 DNA is held: 42 bases, read in frame from base 1. The CDR1 and CDR2 encoded by the germline V gene (reference sequence) are LNHNV and YYDKDF. Ends trimmed: V by 7 bases, J by 6 bases; bases unmatched to a gene: 9.